These 20 T cell receptor beta chains share one sample of origin, sequenced in a study of T cell repertoires in aging, cancer and after chemotherapy. Multiplex touch-down PCR with TRB-A/B primers amplified rearranged V-D-J TRB sequences. MiXCR, applied by TCRdb to the multiplex PCR reads, yields one record per CDR3 protein. Of 10,000 to 13,000 distinct CDR3 sequences in the sample, roughly a quarter were seen once. Peripheral blood genomic DNA, not sorted cells or RNA, was the template. The sequencing sample was made of blood. These receptors all come from a human donor in good health.

In its sample, this clonotype was seen a few times. The rearrangement joins TRBV6-1 to TRBJ2-5; D is perhaps TRBD2 (5 bases). The CDR3 length is 13 residues. V lost 6 bases and J 5 bases, leaving 13 bases between the germline ends. CDR1 is MNHNS, CDR2 SASEGT, per germline. CDR3 sequence: CASSQRIQETQYF. The CDR3, as DNA: TGTGCCAGCAGCCAGCGGATCCAGGAGACCCAGTACTTC.

This clonotype was counted only a few times. One end of the junction is discordant with germline, which a read error may explain. The rearrangement joins TRBV4-2 to TRBJ2-3; the D gene is possibly TRBD1 (6 bases). CDR1 LGHNA and CDR2 YNFKEQ come from the germline V gene. This CDR3 is built from 16 residues. This chain's CDR3 is CASSQEGQGSTDTQYF. CDR3 nucleotide sequence: TGCGCCAGCAGCCAAGAAGGTCAGGGGAGCACAGATACGCAGTATTTT.

The genes are TRBV5-1 and TRBJ2-5; D may match TRBD1 or TRBD2 (6 bases each). The length of the CDR3 is 16 residues. Trimming pared 0 bases from V and 5 bases from J, leaving 17 bases between. CDR1 is SGHRS and CDR2 is YFSETQ in the germline V gene. Here the CDR3 reads CASSLATGGRLETQYF. CDR3 DNA sequence: TGCGCCAGCAGCTTGGCCACCGGGGGCCGTCTCGAGACCCAGTACTTC. Full variable domain (missing parts from reference TRBV5-1 and TRBJ2-5): KAGVTQTPRYLIKTRGQQVTLSCSPISGHRSVSWYQQTPGQGLQFLFEYFSETQRNKGNFPGRFSGRQFSNSRSEMNVSTLELGDSALYLCASSLATGGRLETQYFGPGTRLLVL.

Within the sample, this clonotype is medium-sized. The rearrangement uses TRBV6-1 and TRBJ1-2; a possible D gene is TRBD1 (6 bases). This CDR3 has 15 amino acids. Germline values: CDR1 MNHNS, CDR2 SASEGT. With 6 bases removed from V and 4 bases from J, the gap between germline ends came to 18 bases. CDR3 DNA sequence: TGTGCCAGCAGCCTAAGGGGGAGGGAAGGCTATGGCTACACCTTC. Amino acid sequence: CASSLRGREGYGYTF.

The V gene is TRBV5-1, the J gene TRBJ1-2; D gene uncertain. The CDR3 loop spans 14 amino acids. The germline gives CDR1 SGHRS, CDR2 YFSETQ. Trimming took 0 bases from V and 4 from J, leaving 10 bases between them. The CDR3 here is CASSLDLEGYGYTF. DNA for the CDR3: TGCGCCAGCAGCTTGGACCTTGAGGGCTATGGCTACACCTTC.

This clonotype rates as medium-sized. The gene calls are TRBV7-2 and TRBJ2-3; D is perhaps TRBD2 (7 bases). V was pared by 2 bases and J by 0 bases, with 9 bases between. Germline V gives CDR1 SGHTA, CDR2 FQGNSA. The CDR3 has 15 amino acids. The CDR3: CASSLRGASTDTQYF. The CDR3 region has the DNA TGTGCCAGCAGCTTACGGGGGGCGAGCACAGATACGCAGTATTTT.

Sample share makes this clonotype medium-sized (0.01 to 0.1%). The rearrangement uses TRBV30 and TRBJ1-2, with D maybe TRBD1 (5 bases). V shed 0 bases and J shed 4 bases, with 12 bases lying between them. Germline values: CDR1 GTSNPN, CDR2 SVGIG (reference sequence). This CDR3 has 14 residues. In DNA form, the CDR3 reads TGTGCCTGGAGTGTGTGGGGGAGCGGCTATGGCTACACCTTC. The encoded protein is CAWSVWGSGYGYTF.

V is TRBV5-1 and J is TRBJ2-1, with 12 bases that match TRBD2. The CDR3 has 15 amino acids. With 2 bases clipped from V and 3 bases from J, the junction kept 0 bases outside the gene matches. Germline V gene lookup returns CDR1 SGHRS and CDR2 YFSETQ. DNA of the CDR3: TGCGCCAGCAGCTTACTAGCGGGGGGCTACAATGAGCAGTTCTTC. This translates into CASSLLAGGYNEQFF.

This clonotype was observed a handful of times. This rearrangement joins TRBV14 to TRBJ2-7; 10 nucleotides agree with TRBD2. The length of the CDR3 is 14 residues. Germline V gene lookup returns CDR1 SGHDN and CDR2 FVKESK. V shed 6 bases, J shed 3 bases, and the junction held 5 bases outside the gene matches. Written as DNA, the CDR3 is TGTGCCAGCAGTTGGACTAGCGGTTTCTACGAGCAGTACTTC. Protein: CASSWTSGFYEQYF.

This clonotype was seen only once. The chain links TRBV5-1 to TRBJ2-1; D is unclear. CDR1 is SGHRS and CDR2 is YFSETQ in the germline V gene. The CDR3 totals 17 residues. Deletions cut 1 base from V and 2 bases from J, with 16 bases between. The CDR3 bases are TGCGCCAGCAGCTTGAGGATAATGCAGGAGACCTACAATGAGCAGTTCTTC. This codes for CASSLRIMQETYNEQFF.

This clonotype is classed as medium-sized (0.01 to 0.1%). CDR3 bases: TGTGCCAGCACCTCACAGGGTGATCGTTCACCCCTCCACTTT. Amino acid sequence: CASTSQGDRSPLHF. The V gene is TRBV5-4, the J gene TRBJ1-6; perhaps TRBD1 as D (6 bases). The CDR3 is 14 residues long. Trimming shortened V by 6 bases and J by 9 bases, and 16 bases separated the two germline ends. The germline V gene has CDR1 SGHNT and CDR2 YYREEE (reference sequence).

The chain joins TRBV5-1 to TRBJ2-3; D gene ambiguous. This CDR3 region has 14 residues. The V gene lost 7 bases and the J gene lost 0 bases, with 12 bases spanning the gap. Per germline, CDR1 SGHRS and CDR2 YFSETQ. The DNA of the CDR3 is TGCGCCAGCGGCCCTTCTCCTAGCACAGATACGCAGTATTTT. Protein product: CASGPSPSTDTQYF.

The chain combines TRBV20-1 with TRBJ2-1, with TRBD2 identical over 14 bases. V lost 3 bases to trimming and J lost 2 bases; unmatched junction nucleotides: 6. The length of the CDR3 is 17 residues. The germline CDR1 and CDR2 sequences are DFQATT and SNEGSKA (reference sequence). CDR3 nucleotide sequence: TGCAGTGCTAGTCGCCGGACTAGCGGGGGGACCTACAATGAGCAGTTCTTC. Its protein is CSASRRTSGGTYNEQFF.

Sample share makes this clonotype medium-sized (0.01 to 0.1%). The genes are TRBV7-9 and TRBJ1-2; D is ambiguous. Per the germline V gene, CDR1 is SEHNR and CDR2 is FQNEAQ (reference sequence). Deletions cut 4 bases from V and 0 bases from J, with 6 bases between. CDR3 length: 13 amino acids. The CDR3 region is CASSSIPNYGYTF. The CDR3 DNA follows: TGTGCCAGCAGCTCGATACCTAACTATGGCTACACCTTC.

This clonotype was counted only a few times. The rearrangement links TRBV24-1 to TRBJ2-3; perhaps TRBD1 as D (6 bases). The CDR3 length is 15 residues. CDR1 and CDR2 (germline): KGHDR, SFDVKD. Trimming left V 3 bases short and J 0 bases short, with 9 bases between. The chain's CDR3 is CATSDPTGSTDTQYF. The CDR3 DNA sequence: TGTGCCACCAGTGATCCCACAGGGAGCACAGATACGCAGTATTTT.

The chain has TRBV20-1 and TRBJ2-4; 9 nucleotides align to TRBD2. There are 16 residues in the CDR3. Trimming cost V 3 bases and J 7 bases; bases outside gene matches: 13. Germline V CDR1 and CDR2: DFQATT, SNEGSKA (reference sequence). DNA for the CDR3: TGCAGTGCTAGGGGGGTGGAGCGGGGGGTCCACAACATTCAGTACTTC. It codes for CSARGVERGVHNIQYF.

The chain joins TRBV21-1 to TRBJ2-7. TRBV21-1 is a pseudogene. The CDR3 is 14 residues long. The CDR3 nucleotides read TGTGCCAGCAGCAAAGGGGTACACCGCTACGAGCAGTACTTC. Its translation is CASSKGVHRYEQYF.

This clonotype is labeled as medium-sized. V usage is TRBV19 and J usage is TRBJ2-2; TRBD1 might be the D (6 bases). Germline lookup yields CDR1 LNHDA and CDR2 SQIVND (reference sequence). CDR3 length equals 18 residues. V was clipped by 6 bases and J by 5 bases, with 25 bases between them. CDR3 protein: CASSRFFPEQGRTGELFF. The CDR3 DNA follows: TGTGCCAGTAGCCGGTTTTTTCCCGAACAGGGAAGGACCGGGGAGCTGTTTTTT.

The chain joins TRBV5-1 to TRBJ2-2; the D is unclear. The V end was cut by 1 base, the J end by 1 base, with 5 bases between. The CDR3 is made up of 14 amino acids. Per germline, CDR1 SGHRS and CDR2 YFSETQ. CDR3 nucleotides: TGCGCCAGCAGCTTGAATGTGAACACCGGGGAGCTGTTTTTT. Translation gives CASSLNVNTGELFF.

The chain recombines TRBV20-1 with TRBJ1-5, with TRBD1 matching over 9 bases. Germline CDR1 and CDR2: DFQATT and SNEGSKA (reference sequence). V lost 5 bases to trimming and J lost 9 bases; unmatched junction nucleotides: 11. The CDR3 is 14 amino acids. CDR3 in DNA: TGCAGTGCTCATCCGGGACAGGGTATACGGCCCCAGCATTTT. Translated: CSAHPGQGIRPQHF.